This entry lists 26 T cell receptor beta chains sequenced from one sample in a study of blood T cell repertoires in COVID-19. TCRdb's table, derived via immunoSEQ multiplex PCR, lists solely in-frame clones and lacks some. Among 60,000 or so clones listed, about 85% were seen once. Material: peripheral blood. The origin of the receptors is a woman between 65 and 79 years old with active COVID-19.

The chain carries TRBV2 and TRBJ1-4; the D gene is possibly TRBD1 (5 bases). V was cut by 8 bases and J by 0 bases, with 13 bases left in between. The length of the CDR3 is 15 residues. Germline V gene sequence: CDR1 SNHLY, CDR2 FYNNEI. Written as DNA, the CDR3 is TGTGCCAGCTGTCAGGGAACTGCAACTAATGAAAAACTGTTTTTT. Translated: CASCQGTATNEKLFF.

This clone came up once. V and J are TRBV24-1 and TRBJ2-2; a weak D match, TRBD2 (6 bases). The CDR3 extends over 14 amino acids. The V end lost 4 bases, the J end lost 4 bases, and 9 bases lay between the germline ends. Germline V lookup: CDR1 KGHDR, CDR2 SFDVKD. CDR3 amino acids: CATSDLSGTGELFF. CDR3 DNA: TGTGCCACCAGTGACCTTAGCGGCACCGGGGAGCTGTTTTTT.

This sequence joins TRBV9 and TRBJ1-2, with no clear D. This CDR3 contains 12 residues. V gave up 3 bases and J gave up 8 bases, with 11 bases separating them. The germline V gene encodes CDR1 SGDLS and CDR2 YYNGEE. The CDR3 region is CASSEPTPGYTF. For the CDR3, the DNA is TGTGCCAGCAGCGAACCCACTCCCGGCTACACCTTC.

The chain employs TRBV28 and TRBJ1-2; 7 nucleotides line up with TRBD1. The CDR3 is made up of 12 amino acids. The germline gives CDR1 MDHEN, CDR2 SYDVKM. The V and J ends lost 11 bases and 5 bases, in that order; junction bases with no gene match: 8. CDR3 in amino acids: CAVGTARYGYTF. The CDR3 region has the DNA TGTGCCGTCGGGACAGCTCGTTATGGCTACACCTTC.

The chain recombines TRBV2 with TRBJ2-3; D may be TRBD2 (6 bases). Trimming took 5 bases from V and 5 from J, leaving 17 bases between them. CDR1 is SNHLY, CDR2 FYNNEI, per germline. This CDR3 is 15 amino acids long. CDR3 protein: CASSYGRRGGDTQYF. The CDR3 DNA reads as TGTGCCAGCAGTTACGGACGGAGGGGTGGAGATACGCAGTATTTT.

The gene calls are TRBV7-9 and TRBJ1-2; D unresolved. Trimming pared 1 base from V and 7 bases from J, leaving 7 bases between. CDR3 size: 12 residues. Germline CDR1 and CDR2: SEHNR and FQNEAQ (reference sequence). The DNA of the CDR3 is TGTGCCAGCAGCTTAGGCCCAGGTGGCTACACCTTC. Translating it yields CASSLGPGGYTF.

This chain links TRBV20-1 with TRBJ2-7; the match to TRBD2 covers 10 bases. Germline V CDR1 and CDR2: DFQATT, SNEGSKA (reference sequence). The CDR3 runs 14 residues. The junction had 4 bases not matched to a gene; V was cut back by 3 bases and J by 2 bases. Here the CDR3 DNA reads TGCAGTGCTAGTAGGCTAGCGGGAGCCTACGAGCAGTACTTC. It specifies CSASRLAGAYEQYF.

The chain couples TRBV28 to TRBJ1-5, with 8 bases aligning to TRBD1. CDR1 MDHEN and CDR2 SYDVKM come from the germline V gene. The CDR3 runs 15 residues. Trimming took 5 bases from V and 6 from J; bases not matched to a gene: 9. In DNA form, the CDR3 reads TGTGCCAGCAGTCCTCGCAGGGGGCTGGGTCAGCCCCAGCATTTT. Protein: CASSPRRGLGQPQHF. Variable domain in full (rest from reference TRBV28 and TRBJ1-5): DVKVTQSSRYLVKRTGEKVFLECVQDMDHENMFWYRQDPGLGLRLIYFSYDVKMKEKGDIPEGYSVSREKKERFSLILESASTNQTSMYLCASSPRRGLGQPQHFGDGTRLSIL.

The chain combines TRBV24-1 with TRBJ2-5; D might be TRBD1 (5 bases). The ends were cut back, 1 base at V and 4 bases at J, with 12 bases in the middle. The length of the CDR3 is 15 residues. The germline gives CDR1 KGHDR, CDR2 SFDVKD. CDR3 DNA sequence: TGTGCCACCAGTGATTTCAAGGGGCAGGGAGAGACCCAGTACTTC. The encoded protein is CATSDFKGQGETQYF.

V is TRBV5-1 and J is TRBJ2-1; D is possibly TRBD2 (5 bases). The ends were cut back, 2 bases at V and 6 bases at J, with 9 bases in the middle. From germline, CDR1 is SGHRS and CDR2 YFSETQ. CDR3 length: 13 residues. The CDR3 bases are TGCGCCAGCAGCTTAGGACTCATCAATGAGCAGTTCTTC. Translation: CASSLGLINEQFF. Supplemented by reference TRBV5-1 and TRBJ2-1, the full variable domain reads KAGVTQTPRYLIKTRGQQVTLSCSPISGHRSVSWYQQTPGQGLQFLFEYFSETQRNKGNFPGRFSGRQFSNSRSEMNVSTLELGDSALYLCASSLGLINEQFFGPGTRLTVL.

The chain carries TRBV3-1 (or the pseudogene TRBV3-2) and TRBJ2-1, with D possibly matching TRBD1 (6 bases). Germline V gene sequence: CDR1 LGHDT, CDR2 YNNKEL (reference sequence). The CDR3 covers 15 residues. The V and J ends lost 4 bases and 4 bases respectively, with 14 bases between them. The CDR3 bases are TGTGCCAGCAGCCTTCGGGGTCAGGGGTACAATGAGCAGTTCTTC. Protein: CASSLRGQGYNEQFF.

In its sample, this clone was seen once. The chain recombines TRBV28 with TRBJ1-2; D perhaps matches TRBD1 (6 bases). There are 13 residues in the CDR3. Germline V CDR1 and CDR2: MDHEN, SYDVKM. The V and J ends lost 7 bases and 4 bases respectively, with 13 bases between them. The CDR3 protein is CASTNDRPYGYTF. The CDR3 coding sequence is TGTGCCAGCACCAATGACAGGCCCTATGGCTACACCTTC.

The genes are TRBV6-6 and TRBJ1-2; D gene uncertain. The CDR3 is 14 amino acids. The germline gives CDR1 MNHNY, CDR2 SVGAGI (reference sequence). The ends were cut back, 7 bases at V and 4 bases at J, with 16 bases in the middle. CDR3: CASTNGNTIYGYTF. DNA of the CDR3: TGTGCCAGCACCAACGGGAACACCATCTATGGCTACACCTTC.

The J gene is TRBJ1-5, the V gene TRBV10-2; the D is unclear. Germline V gives CDR1 WSHSY, CDR2 SAAADI. This CDR3 has 15 residues. V lost 4 bases, J lost 2 bases, and 12 bases lay in between. CDR3 DNA sequence: TGCGCCAGCAGTGTGAGGGCAGGTGGCAATCAGCCCCAGCATTTT. Its protein product is CASSVRAGGNQPQHF.

This chain joins TRBV11-2 and TRBJ2-1; 10 positions match TRBD2. CDR1 is SGHAT and CDR2 is FQNNGV in the germline V gene. J lost 8 bases, V lost 7 bases, and 5 bases had no gene match. The CDR3 has 13 amino acids. CDR3 amino acids: CASKASGSDEQFF. In nucleotides, the CDR3 is TGTGCCAGCAAGGCTAGCGGGAGCGATGAGCAGTTCTTC.

This chain links TRBV19 with TRBJ2-4; tentative D call: TRBD2 (6 bases). Trimming took 8 bases from V and 8 from J, leaving 25 bases between them. The CDR3 spans 16 residues. Looked up from germline, CDR1 is LNHDA and CDR2 is SQIVND (reference sequence). The CDR3 sequence is CASRGNLRSREDIQYF. CDR3 DNA sequence: TGTGCCAGTCGTGGAAACCTAAGGTCCAGGGAGGACATTCAGTACTTC.

This clone was counted a single time. This chain links TRBV4-1 with TRBJ2-7, with D possibly matching TRBD1 (6 bases). The CDR3 covers 16 residues. Germline V lookup: CDR1 MGHRA, CDR2 YSYEKL. Trimming stripped 0 bases from V and 3 bases from J, with 15 bases between. In DNA, the CDR3 is TGCGCCAGCAGCCAAGAAGGTATAGGGGGAGACTACGAGCAGTACTTC. As protein: CASSQEGIGGDYEQYF.

J is TRBJ2-7 and V is TRBV29-1, with D possibly TRBD1 on 6 matching bases. Germline CDR1 and CDR2: SQVTM and ANQGSEA. Trimming shortened V by 4 bases and J by 7 bases, and 11 bases separated the two germline ends. The CDR3 covers 11 residues. CDR3 DNA sequence: TGCAGCGTTGCAGGGGAGCGGGAGCAGTACTTC. Protein: CSVAGEREQYF.

The rearrangement uses TRBV6-6 and TRBJ2-7, with D possibly being TRBD2 (5 bases). Trimming shortened V by 5 bases and J by 3 bases, and 20 bases separated the two germline ends. The CDR3 is made up of 16 amino acids. The V gene's germline CDR1 is MNHNY and CDR2 SVGAGI (reference sequence). The CDR3 nucleotides are TGTGCCAGCAGTCTTCTCGGCGGCCTCGGGGTCTACGAGCAGTACTTC. Translation: CASSLLGGLGVYEQYF.

DNA of the CDR3: TGTGCCAGCAGCTTGGACGGGTCGAACACCGGGGAGCTGTTTTTT. It specifies CASSLDGSNTGELFF. The chain employs TRBV5-4 and TRBJ2-2; D not certain. V was shortened by 0 bases and J by 0 bases, with 6 bases between the two germline ends. CDR1 and CDR2 from the germline V gene are SGHNT and YYREEE (reference sequence). The CDR3 has 15 residues. Drawing the rest from reference TRBV5-4 and TRBJ2-2, the complete variable domain is ETGVTQSPTHLIKTRGQQVTLRCSSQSGHNTVSWYQQALGQGPQFIFQYYREEENGRGNFPPRFSGLQFPNYSSELNVNALELDDSALYLCASSLDGSNTGELFFGEGSRLTVL.

This chain uses TRBV19 with TRBJ2-6; TRBD2 might be the D (5 bases). The CDR3 runs to 14 residues. Germline-derived CDR1 and CDR2 are LNHDA and SQIVND (reference sequence). V was clipped by 3 bases and J by 2 bases, with 5 bases between them. Here the CDR3 DNA reads TGTGCCAGTAGTATCGGGGCTGGGGCCAACGTCCTGACTTTC. This encodes CASSIGAGANVLTF.

The J gene is TRBJ1-1, the V gene TRBV19; maybe TRBD1 (5 bases). Deletions cut 3 bases from V and 2 bases from J, with 7 bases between. This CDR3 region has 13 residues. CDR1 is LNHDA and CDR2 is SQIVND in the germline V gene (reference sequence). The CDR3 DNA follows: TGTGCCAGTAGTATTGACAGAAACACTGAAGCTTTCTTT. Its translation is CASSIDRNTEAFF. The full variable domain, rest sourced from reference TRBV19 and TRBJ1-1, is DGGITQSPKYLFRKEGQNVTLSCEQNLNHDAMYWYRQDPGQGLRLIYYSQIVNDFQKGDIAEGYSVSREKKESFPLTVTSAQKNPTAFYLCASSIDRNTEAFFGQGTRLTVV.

The chain recombines TRBV7-3 with TRBJ2-1, with a possible D match to TRBD2 (5 bases). Trimming removed 5 bases at V and 5 bases at J, with 10 bases between. CDR3 length: 13 residues. CDR1 and CDR2 (germline): SGHTA, FQGTGA. The CDR3 DNA reads as TGTGCCAGCAGCCCAGGACTGCACAATGAGCAGTTCTTC. Encoded protein: CASSPGLHNEQFF.

V usage is TRBV9 and J usage is TRBJ2-7; 8 bases line up with TRBD2. The V segment lost 3 bases and the J segment 10 bases; nucleotides outside the gene matches: 6. This CDR3 is 12 amino acids long. Germline values: CDR1 SGDLS, CDR2 YYNGEE. CDR3 loop: CASSDGGVIQYF. The DNA for the CDR3 is TGTGCCAGCAGCGACGGGGGGGTTATACAGTACTTC.

The rearrangement links TRBV11-2 to TRBJ1-4; 7 bases fit TRBD1. Germline trimming cut 4 bases from V and 8 bases from J; bases unmatched to any gene: 10. CDR1 and CDR2 from the germline V gene are SGHAT and FQNNGV. The CDR3 sequence is 15 residues long. The CDR3: CASSWDRLGDEKLFF. Here the CDR3 DNA reads TGTGCCAGCAGCTGGGACAGATTAGGCGACGAAAAACTGTTTTTT.

The chain joins TRBV7-9 to TRBJ2-7; D not resolved. V dropped 4 bases and J dropped 6 bases, with 7 bases sitting between them. This CDR3 region has 11 residues. Per the germline V gene, CDR1 is SEHNR and CDR2 is FQNEAQ (reference sequence). The CDR3 coding sequence is TGTGCCAGCAGCTCCTACGGCGAGCAGTACTTC. This codes for CASSSYGEQYF.